A selection of T cell receptor beta chains follows, all from one sample in a study of blood T cell repertoires in COVID-19. Produced via immunoSEQ multiplex PCR; TCRdb's table is partial and in-frame only. Here the sample spans 150,000 or so clones, 75% to 85% being singletons. Material: peripheral blood. Receptors originate from a woman aged 70-85 years with COVID-19, enrolled during active disease. Each CDR3 is given with its conserved first and last residue. Each record gives: clone size, V gene, D gene, J gene, CDR3 protein, CDR3 DNA. A D gene is named only where the DNA matches it firmly. The size entry is marked missing in some rows and otherwise reads once, few, many or a size class.

clone size: -; V gene: TRBV7-2; D gene: TRBD1; J gene: TRBJ1-4; CDR3 protein: CASSPGDRGREKLFF; CDR3 DNA: TGTGCCAGCAGCCCTGGGGACAGGGGACGGGAAAAACTGTTTTTT
clone size: -; V gene: TRBV9; D gene: TRBD1; J gene: TRBJ1-4; CDR3 protein: CASSVARQGSKLFF; CDR3 DNA: TGTGCCAGCAGCGTAGCCAGACAGGGATCAAAACTGTTTTTT
clone size: few; V gene: TRBV6-2/TRBV6-3; D gene: TRBD1; J gene: TRBJ2-7; CDR3 protein: CASSSPGQIYEQYF; CDR3 DNA: TGTGCCAGCAGTTCCCCGGGACAGATCTACGAGCAGTACTTC
clone size: -; V gene: TRBV7-9; D gene: -; J gene: TRBJ2-1; CDR3 protein: CASSLVGTSGEQFF; CDR3 DNA: TGTGCCAGCAGCTTAGTTGGGACTTCGGGTGAGCAGTTCTTC
clone size: few; V gene: TRBV11-3; D gene: -; J gene: TRBJ1-1; CDR3 protein: CASSPRGGLNTEAFF; CDR3 DNA: TGTGCCAGCAGCCCCCGGGGAGGGTTGAACACTGAAGCTTTCTTT
clone size: -; V gene: TRBV29-1; D gene: -; J gene: TRBJ2-1; CDR3 protein: CSANNMDEQFF; CDR3 DNA: TGCAGCGCTAACAATATGGATGAGCAGTTCTTC
clone size: -; V gene: TRBV19; D gene: -; J gene: TRBJ1-6; CDR3 protein: CASSPQVQSSYNSPLHF; CDR3 DNA: TGTGCCAGTAGTCCGCAGGTCCAGAGCTCCTATAATTCACCCCTCCACTTT
clone size: -; V gene: TRBV6-5; D gene: -; J gene: TRBJ2-5; CDR3 protein: CASSYGWSNSETQYF; CDR3 DNA: TGTGCCAGCAGTTACGGGTGGAGCAACTCAGAGACCCAGTACTTC
clone size: -; V gene: TRBV19; D gene: TRBD2; J gene: TRBJ2-3; CDR3 protein: CASSILSGGIGDTQYF; CDR3 DNA: TGTGCCAGTAGTATACTCTCCGGGGGGATCGGGGATACGCAGTATTTT
clone size: -; V gene: TRBV18; D gene: TRBD2; J gene: TRBJ2-3; CDR3 protein: CASSSEAGGWDTQYF; CDR3 DNA: TGTGCCAGCTCATCCGAAGCGGGGGGCTGGGATACGCAGTATTTT
clone size: -; V gene: TRBV28; D gene: TRBD1; J gene: TRBJ1-2; CDR3 protein: CASSLFGQGIGYTF; CDR3 DNA: TGTGCCAGCAGTTTATTTGGACAGGGGATTGGCTACACCTTC
clone size: -; V gene: TRBV27; D gene: -; J gene: TRBJ1-4; CDR3 protein: CASSSLGEGEKLFF; CDR3 DNA: TGTGCCAGCAGTTCTTTAGGGGAGGGAGAAAAACTGTTTTTT
clone size: -; V gene: TRBV4-2; D gene: -; J gene: TRBJ2-5; CDR3 protein: CASSQERRGHQETQYF; CDR3 DNA: TGTGCCAGCAGCCAAGAAAGGCGGGGGCACCAAGAGACCCAGTACTTC
clone size: -; V gene: TRBV5-5; D gene: TRBD1; J gene: TRBJ1-1; CDR3 protein: CASSWGQGGTEAFF; CDR3 DNA: TGTGCCAGCAGCTGGGGACAGGGTGGCACTGAAGCTTTCTTT
clone size: -; V gene: TRBV7-2; D gene: TRBD1; J gene: TRBJ2-5; CDR3 protein: CASDGQGRETQYF; CDR3 DNA: TGTGCCAGCGACGGACAGGGCAGAGAGACCCAGTACTTC
clone size: -; V gene: TRBV4-1; D gene: -; J gene: TRBJ1-4; CDR3 protein: CASSQVQRTGTNEKLFF; CDR3 DNA: TGCGCCAGCAGCCAAGTACAGCGCACAGGGACTAATGAAAAACTGTTTTTT
clone size: -; V gene: TRBV5-4; D gene: -; J gene: TRBJ1-1; CDR3 protein: CASSPTGVQANTEAFF; CDR3 DNA: TGTGCCAGCAGCCCCACCGGGGTCCAGGCTAACACTGAAGCTTTCTTT
clone size: few; V gene: TRBV9; D gene: -; J gene: TRBJ1-1; CDR3 protein: CASSESPDADTEAFF; CDR3 DNA: TGTGCCAGCAGCGAAAGCCCAGATGCGGACACTGAAGCTTTCTTT
clone size: -; V gene: TRBV15; D gene: -; J gene: TRBJ1-2; CDR3 protein: CATSREAGFGYTF; CDR3 DNA: TGTGCCACCAGCAGGGAAGCAGGGTTTGGCTACACCTTC
clone size: -; V gene: TRBV2; D gene: TRBD1; J gene: TRBJ2-7; CDR3 protein: CASTSDRAGYEQYF; CDR3 DNA: TGTGCCAGCACCTCTGACAGGGCGGGCTACGAGCAGTACTTC
clone size: many; V gene: TRBV29-1; D gene: -; J gene: TRBJ2-3; CDR3 protein: CSVAVSTRTDTQYF; CDR3 DNA: TGCAGCGTGGCAGTTAGCACGCGCACAGATACGCAGTATTTT
clone size: -; V gene: TRBV10-3; D gene: TRBD1; J gene: TRBJ2-4; CDR3 protein: CAISESSGQNIQYF; CDR3 DNA: TGTGCCATCAGTGAGTCGTCGGGACAGAACATTCAGTACTTC
clone size: -; V gene: TRBV20-1; D gene: -; J gene: TRBJ2-7; CDR3 protein: CSARDLYEQYF; CDR3 DNA: TGCAGTGCTAGAGACCTCTACGAGCAGTACTTC
clone size: -; V gene: TRBV28; D gene: -; J gene: TRBJ1-5; CDR3 protein: CASSPRGLGNQPQHF; CDR3 DNA: TGTGCCAGCAGTCCGCGAGGGCTCGGCAATCAGCCCCAGCATTTT
clone size: -; V gene: TRBV7-9; D gene: -; J gene: TRBJ2-3; CDR3 protein: CASSLFGGGTDTQYF; CDR3 DNA: TGTGCCAGCAGCTTATTCGGCGGGGGCACAGATACGCAGTATTTT
clone size: -; V gene: TRBV2; D gene: TRBD2; J gene: TRBJ2-1; CDR3 protein: CASSGLAGGLSSYNEQFF; CDR3 DNA: TGTGCCAGCAGTGGCTTAGCGGGGGGCCTCAGCTCCTACAATGAGCAGTTCTTC
clone size: -; V gene: TRBV19; D gene: -; J gene: TRBJ1-4; CDR3 protein: CASSDREKLFF; CDR3 DNA: TGTGCCAGTAGCGACAGAGAAAAACTGTTTTTT
clone size: -; V gene: TRBV10-3; D gene: -; J gene: TRBJ2-1; CDR3 protein: CAISVGQGGANEQFF; CDR3 DNA: TGTGCCATCAGTGTTGGGCAGGGTGGGGCCAATGAGCAGTTCTTC
clone size: -; V gene: TRBV6-4; D gene: -; J gene: TRBJ2-7; CDR3 protein: CASSASLGGEQYF; CDR3 DNA: TGTGCCAGCAGTGCCAGTTTGGGAGGCGAGCAGTACTTC
clone size: -; V gene: TRBV11-3; D gene: -; J gene: TRBJ2-1; CDR3 protein: CASSLEGGEQFF; CDR3 DNA: TGTGCCAGCAGCTTAGAGGGCGGGGAGCAGTTCTTC
clone size: once; V gene: TRBV25-1; D gene: -; J gene: TRBJ2-5; CDR3 protein: CASSRRSGETQYF; CDR3 DNA: TGTGCCAGCAGTCGTCGGTCCGGGGAGACCCAGTACTTC
clone size: -; V gene: TRBV6-5; D gene: TRBD2; J gene: TRBJ2-7; CDR3 protein: CASSSYSGGAYEQYF; CDR3 DNA: TGTGCCAGCAGTTCCTATAGCGGGGGGGCCTACGAGCAGTACTTC
clone size: -; V gene: TRBV7-3; D gene: -; J gene: TRBJ2-7; CDR3 protein: CASSPANRVDSHEQYF; CDR3 DNA: TGTGCCAGCAGCCCCGCCAACAGGGTAGATTCCCACGAGCAGTACTTC
clone size: few; V gene: TRBV27; D gene: -; J gene: TRBJ2-5; CDR3 protein: CASSSNYRGETQYF; CDR3 DNA: TGTGCCAGCAGTTCTAATTACCGGGGAGAGACCCAGTACTTC
clone size: -; V gene: TRBV29-1; D gene: TRBD1; J gene: TRBJ1-2; CDR3 protein: CSVEGSSGTGSYGYTF; CDR3 DNA: TGCAGCGTTGAGGGATCCTCCGGGACAGGGTCATATGGCTACACCTTC
clone size: -; V gene: TRBV13; D gene: -; J gene: TRBJ1-1; CDR3 protein: CASSLREATEAFF; CDR3 DNA: TGTGCCAGCAGCCTCAGGGAGGCCACTGAAGCTTTCTTT
clone size: -; V gene: TRBV9; D gene: TRBD2; J gene: TRBJ2-3; CDR3 protein: CASSVRVIAGYTDTQYF; CDR3 DNA: TGTGCCAGCAGCGTCAGAGTAATAGCGGGGTACACAGATACGCAGTATTTT
clone size: -; V gene: TRBV5-5; D gene: TRBD1; J gene: TRBJ1-6; CDR3 protein: CASSRDGTAWDSPLHF; CDR3 DNA: TGTGCCAGCAGCCGCGACGGGACAGCCTGGGACTCACCCCTCCACTTT
clone size: -; V gene: TRBV2; D gene: TRBD2; J gene: TRBJ2-7; CDR3 protein: CASSPSGGPPYEQYF; CDR3 DNA: TGTGCCAGCAGTCCAAGCGGGGGGCCTCCCTACGAGCAGTACTTC
clone size: -; V gene: TRBV5-6; D gene: TRBD1; J gene: TRBJ2-7; CDR3 protein: CASSSFDRGHSYEQYF; CDR3 DNA: TGTGCCAGCAGCTCATTTGACAGGGGACATTCCTACGAGCAGTACTTC
clone size: -; V gene: TRBV27; D gene: -; J gene: TRBJ1-6; CDR3 protein: CASPLDSGGWDIGNSPLHF; CDR3 DNA: TGTGCCAGCCCTTTGGATTCGGGGGGATGGGATATCGGTAATTCACCCCTCCACTTT
clone size: -; V gene: TRBV7-9; D gene: TRBD2; J gene: TRBJ2-1; CDR3 protein: CASSSSGVGNEQFF; CDR3 DNA: TGTGCCAGCAGCTCTAGCGGGGTGGGCAATGAGCAGTTCTTC
clone size: -; V gene: TRBV2; D gene: -; J gene: TRBJ1-3; CDR3 protein: CASSSTGWAGNTIYF; CDR3 DNA: TGTGCCAGCAGTTCCACAGGGTGGGCTGGAAACACCATATATTTT
clone size: -; V gene: TRBV2; D gene: TRBD2; J gene: TRBJ2-2; CDR3 protein: CASSYRGGNTGELFF; CDR3 DNA: TGTGCCAGCAGTTACCGGGGGGGGAACACCGGGGAGCTGTTTTTT
clone size: -; V gene: TRBV6-2/TRBV6-3; D gene: -; J gene: TRBJ2-1; CDR3 protein: CASSTARAADEQFF; CDR3 DNA: TGTGCCAGCAGTACGGCCAGGGCGGCAGATGAGCAGTTCTTC
clone size: -; V gene: TRBV4-1; D gene: -; J gene: TRBJ2-2; CDR3 protein: CASSQEENRGELFF; CDR3 DNA: TGCGCCAGCAGCCAAGAGGAAAACAGGGGGGAGCTGTTTTTT
clone size: -; V gene: TRBV19; D gene: -; J gene: TRBJ1-5; CDR3 protein: CASKPGGSWDQPQHF; CDR3 DNA: TGTGCCAGTAAACCGGGAGGGTCATGGGATCAGCCCCAGCATTTT
clone size: -; V gene: TRBV5-4; D gene: TRBD1; J gene: TRBJ2-6; CDR3 protein: CASSSPGQGAGANVLTF; CDR3 DNA: TGTGCCAGCAGCTCCCCGGGACAGGGAGCTGGGGCCAACGTCCTGACTTTC
clone size: few; V gene: TRBV30; D gene: -; J gene: TRBJ1-6; CDR3 protein: CAWRDSPYNSPLHF; CDR3 DNA: TGTGCCTGGAGGGACAGTCCCTATAATTCACCCCTCCACTTT
clone size: -; V gene: TRBV19; D gene: TRBD1; J gene: TRBJ1-5; CDR3 protein: CATLDSLTTGNPPQHF; CDR3 DNA: TGTGCCACCCTAGATTCCCTTACGACAGGGAACCCGCCCCAGCATTTT
clone size: many; V gene: TRBV20-1; D gene: -; J gene: TRBJ2-7; CDR3 protein: CSATPQVEQYF; CDR3 DNA: TGCAGTGCTACCCCCCAGGTCGAGCAGTACTTC
clone size: -; V gene: TRBV6-5; D gene: -; J gene: TRBJ1-4; CDR3 protein: CASSLRHSGREKLFF; CDR3 DNA: TGTGCCAGCAGTTTACGTCACAGCGGAAGGGAAAAACTGTTTTTT
clone size: -; V gene: TRBV9; D gene: -; J gene: TRBJ1-1; CDR3 protein: CASSVGGENTEAFF; CDR3 DNA: TGTGCCAGCAGCGTAGGGGGGGAGAACACTGAAGCTTTCTTT
clone size: -; V gene: TRBV7-2; D gene: -; J gene: TRBJ1-3; CDR3 protein: CASSSPTGRGGNTIYF; CDR3 DNA: TGTGCCAGCAGCTCACCGACAGGCCGAGGAGGAAACACCATATATTTT
clone size: -; V gene: TRBV12-3/TRBV12-4; D gene: -; J gene: TRBJ2-2; CDR3 protein: CASSSTGELFF; CDR3 DNA: TGTGCCAGCAGCTCGACCGGGGAGCTGTTTTTT